A selection of T cell receptor beta chains follows, all from one sample in a study of TIL therapy for anti-PD-1-resistant metastatic lung cancer. The data were produced by immunoSEQ multiplex PCR, yet TCRdb's version contains in-frame clones alone and is incomplete. Here the sample spans 36,000 or so clones, about 73% being singletons. Here the sequenced sample was blood, taken at baseline. These receptors came from a person between 25 and 80 years old with non-small cell lung cancer. Each CDR3 is given with its conserved first and last residue.

V gene	CDR3 length	CDR3 protein
TRBV6-5	12	CASTPDNYGYTF
TRBV19	13	CASSSGGPDTQYF
TRBV11-3	15	CASSLGAGVNTEAFF
TRBV28	14	CASTEGSAPKGYTF
TRBV6-1	14	CASAGTGRSYEQYF
TRBV7-2	15	CASSLEAATNEKLFF
TRBV7-9	13	CASSLSDIHGYTF
TRBV7-9	17	CASSLFPAGGTAETQYF
TRBV5-4	18	CASSLRAGGGGKYNEQFF
TRBV18	13	CASSPIEAGEAFF
TRBV5-6	17	CASSLLGRAEFGNTIYF
TRBV11-3	15	CASSLGLAGVNEQYF
TRBV7-9	13	CASWGASRDEQFF
TRBV28	15	CASSRNRVYNSPLHF
TRBV29-1	13	CSVGNRGNQPQHF
TRBV2	16	CASSAAGKSTDNEQFF
TRBV5-1	15	CASSSSPSSYNEQFF